This T cell receptor beta chain is drawn from a study of control samples from healthy donors and cancer patients. This CDR3 region has 15 residues. Looked up from germline, CDR1 is SGHRS and CDR2 is YFSETQ. Trimming pared 7 bases from V and 4 bases from J, leaving 20 bases between. Using immunoSEQ multiplex PCR, the repertoire was profiled, and TCRdb retains in-frame clones only, with some absent. This sample has tens of thousands of clones, with just over 90% found just once. The receptor was derived from a woman between 18 and 30 years old in good health. Source material: blood. The gene calls are TRBV5-1 and TRBJ1-1, with TRBD1 as a possible D gene (6 bases). In DNA, the CDR3 is TGCGCCAGCCGGCCGGGGGGCGCAGAGACCACTGAAGCTTTCTTT. It is translated as CASRPGGAETTEAFF.